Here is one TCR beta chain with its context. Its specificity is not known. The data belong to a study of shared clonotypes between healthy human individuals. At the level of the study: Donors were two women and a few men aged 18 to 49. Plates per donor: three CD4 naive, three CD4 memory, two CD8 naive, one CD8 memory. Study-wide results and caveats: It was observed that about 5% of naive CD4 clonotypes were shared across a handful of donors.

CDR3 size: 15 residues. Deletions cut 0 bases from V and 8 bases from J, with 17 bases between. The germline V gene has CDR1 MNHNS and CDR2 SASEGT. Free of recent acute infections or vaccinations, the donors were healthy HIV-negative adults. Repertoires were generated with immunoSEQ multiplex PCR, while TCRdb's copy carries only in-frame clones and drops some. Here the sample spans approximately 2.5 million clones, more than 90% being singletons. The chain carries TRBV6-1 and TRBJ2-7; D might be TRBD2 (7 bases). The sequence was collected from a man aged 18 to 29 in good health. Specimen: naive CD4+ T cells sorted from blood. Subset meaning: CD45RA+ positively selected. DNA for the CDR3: TGTGCCAGCAGTGAAGCTGCGGGGGCAACCAAAAAGCAGTACTTC. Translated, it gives CASSEAAGATKKQYF.